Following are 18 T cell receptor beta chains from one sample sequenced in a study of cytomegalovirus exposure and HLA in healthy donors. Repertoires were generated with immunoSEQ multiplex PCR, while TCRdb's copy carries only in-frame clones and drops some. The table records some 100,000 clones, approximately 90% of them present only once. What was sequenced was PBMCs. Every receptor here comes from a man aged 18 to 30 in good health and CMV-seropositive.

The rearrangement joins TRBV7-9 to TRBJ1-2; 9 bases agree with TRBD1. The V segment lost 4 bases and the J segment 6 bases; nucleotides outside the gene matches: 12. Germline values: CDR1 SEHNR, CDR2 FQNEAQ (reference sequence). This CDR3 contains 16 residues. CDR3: CASSSPIGQGTDGYTF. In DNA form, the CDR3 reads TGTGCCAGCAGCTCCCCTATCGGACAGGGGACGGATGGCTACACCTTC.

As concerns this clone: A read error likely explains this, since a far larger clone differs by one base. DNA of the CDR3: TGCGCCAGCAGCCAAGTCGGGACAGGGGGCAATGAGCAGTTCTTC. This codes for CASSQVGTGGNEQFF. The rearrangement joins TRBV4-1 to TRBJ2-1; TRBD1 matches 11 bases. With 1 base clipped from V and 6 bases from J, the junction kept 2 bases outside the gene matches. CDR1 and CDR2 (germline): MGHRA, YSYEKL. This CDR3 is built from 15 residues.

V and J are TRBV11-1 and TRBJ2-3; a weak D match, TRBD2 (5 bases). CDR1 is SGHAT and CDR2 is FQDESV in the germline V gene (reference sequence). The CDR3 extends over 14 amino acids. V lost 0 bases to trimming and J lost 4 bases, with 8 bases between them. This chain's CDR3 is CASSLALAADTQYF. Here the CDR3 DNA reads TGTGCCAGCAGCTTAGCGCTAGCCGCAGATACGCAGTATTTT.

The CDR3 DNA reads TGTGCCAGCAGCTTAGCACCGGTGAATTCACCCCTCCACTTT. Its protein product is CASSLAPVNSPLHF. The chain combines TRBV7-9 with TRBJ1-6, with D uncertain. Germline-derived CDR1 and CDR2 are SEHNR and FQNEAQ (reference sequence). The CDR3 consists of 14 residues. Between the trimmed V and J ends, which lost 0 bases and 7 bases, there was a span of 7 bases.

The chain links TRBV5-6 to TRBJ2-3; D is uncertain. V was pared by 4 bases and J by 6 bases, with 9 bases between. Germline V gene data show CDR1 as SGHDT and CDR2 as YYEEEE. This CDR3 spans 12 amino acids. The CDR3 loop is CASSVLGDTQYF. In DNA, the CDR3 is TGTGCCAGCAGCGTCTTGGGCGATACGCAGTATTTT.

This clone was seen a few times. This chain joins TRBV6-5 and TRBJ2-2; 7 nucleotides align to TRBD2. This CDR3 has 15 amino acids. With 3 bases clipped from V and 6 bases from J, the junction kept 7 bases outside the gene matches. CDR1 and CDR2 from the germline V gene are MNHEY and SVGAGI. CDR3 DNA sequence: TGTGCCAGCAGTTATGTGAGACTAGCCCCCGGGGAGCTGTTTTTT. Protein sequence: CASSYVRLAPGELFF.

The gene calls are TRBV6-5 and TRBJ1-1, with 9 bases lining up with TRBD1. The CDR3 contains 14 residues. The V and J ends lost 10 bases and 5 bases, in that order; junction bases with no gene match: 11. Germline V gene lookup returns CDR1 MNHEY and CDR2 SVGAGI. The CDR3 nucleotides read TGTGCCACTGCGCGCGGGACAGGGATGACTGAAGCTTTCTTT. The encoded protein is CATARGTGMTEAFF.

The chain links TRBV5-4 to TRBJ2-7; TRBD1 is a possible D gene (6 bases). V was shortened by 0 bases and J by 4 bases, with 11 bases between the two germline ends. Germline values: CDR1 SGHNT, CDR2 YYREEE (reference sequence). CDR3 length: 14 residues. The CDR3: CASSLEDRNYEQYF. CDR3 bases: TGTGCCAGCAGCTTGGAAGACAGGAATTACGAGCAGTACTTC.

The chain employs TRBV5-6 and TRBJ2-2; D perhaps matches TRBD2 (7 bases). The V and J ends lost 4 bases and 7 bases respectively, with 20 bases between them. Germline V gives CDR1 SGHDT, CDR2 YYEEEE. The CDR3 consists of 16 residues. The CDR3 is CASSPILRGAVGELFF. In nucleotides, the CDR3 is TGTGCCAGCAGCCCAATCCTCCGGGGGGCGGTCGGGGAGCTGTTTTTT.

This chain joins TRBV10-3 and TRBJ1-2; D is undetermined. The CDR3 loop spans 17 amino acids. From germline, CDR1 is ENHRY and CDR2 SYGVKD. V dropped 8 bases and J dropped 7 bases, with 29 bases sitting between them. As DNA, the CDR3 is TGTGCCATCGCTGGTGTGTCAGGTCGGCGTCCGGTTGGTGGCTACACCTTC. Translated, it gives CAIAGVSGRRPVGGYTF.

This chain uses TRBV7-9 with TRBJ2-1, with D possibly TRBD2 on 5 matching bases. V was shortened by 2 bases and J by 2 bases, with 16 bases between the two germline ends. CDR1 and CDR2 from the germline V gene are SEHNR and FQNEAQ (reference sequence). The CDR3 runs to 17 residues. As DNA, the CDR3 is TGTGCCAGCAGCTTATTGCGGACTCCGGGTACCTACAATGAGCAGTTCTTC. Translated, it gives CASSLLRTPGTYNEQFF.

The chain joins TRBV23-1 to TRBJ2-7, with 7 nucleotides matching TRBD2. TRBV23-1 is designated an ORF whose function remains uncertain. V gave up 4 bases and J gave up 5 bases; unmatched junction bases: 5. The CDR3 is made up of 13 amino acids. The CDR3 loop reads CASSPLGRDEQYF. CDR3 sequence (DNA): TGCGCCAGCAGTCCTTTAGGGAGGGACGAGCAGTACTTC.

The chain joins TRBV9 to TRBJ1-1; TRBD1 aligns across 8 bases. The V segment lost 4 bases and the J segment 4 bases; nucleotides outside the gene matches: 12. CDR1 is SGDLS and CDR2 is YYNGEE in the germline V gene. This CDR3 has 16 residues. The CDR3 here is CASSRNKQGGITEAFF. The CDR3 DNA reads TGTGCCAGCAGCCGCAACAAACAGGGGGGAATCACTGAAGCTTTCTTT.

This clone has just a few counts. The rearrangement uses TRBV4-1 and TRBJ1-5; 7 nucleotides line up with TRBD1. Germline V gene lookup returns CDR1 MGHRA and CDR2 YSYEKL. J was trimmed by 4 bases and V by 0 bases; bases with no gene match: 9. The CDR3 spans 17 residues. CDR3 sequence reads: CASSQERAGGSNQPQHF. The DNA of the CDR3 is TGCGCCAGCAGCCAAGAGAGGGCAGGGGGATCTAATCAGCCCCAGCATTTT.

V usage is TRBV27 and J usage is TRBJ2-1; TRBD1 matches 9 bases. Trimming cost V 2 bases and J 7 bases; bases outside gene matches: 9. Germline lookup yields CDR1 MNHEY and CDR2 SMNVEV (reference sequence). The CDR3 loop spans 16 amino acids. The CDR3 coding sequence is TGTGCCAGCAGTTTACCCCCCGGGACAGGGTTGAATGAGCAGTTCTTC. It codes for CASSLPPGTGLNEQFF.

CDR3 coding DNA: TGTGCCAGCAGCTTGACAGTTTCCTACGAGCAGTACTTC. It specifies CASSLTVSYEQYF. This chain uses TRBV11-2 with TRBJ2-7, with D perhaps TRBD1 (5 bases). This CDR3 spans 13 amino acids. Trimming took 3 bases from V and 1 from J, leaving 7 bases between them. Germline V gives CDR1 SGHAT, CDR2 FQNNGV.

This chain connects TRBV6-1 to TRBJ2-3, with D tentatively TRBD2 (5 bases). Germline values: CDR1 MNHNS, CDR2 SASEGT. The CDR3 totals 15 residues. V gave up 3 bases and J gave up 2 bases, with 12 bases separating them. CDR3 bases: TGTGCCAGCAGTGACCTCGGAGGAGTCACAGATACGCAGTATTTT. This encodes CASSDLGGVTDTQYF.

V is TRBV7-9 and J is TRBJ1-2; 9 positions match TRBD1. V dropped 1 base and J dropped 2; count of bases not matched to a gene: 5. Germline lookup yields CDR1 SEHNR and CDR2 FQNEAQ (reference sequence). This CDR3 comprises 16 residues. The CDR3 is CASSLGEQGANYGYTF. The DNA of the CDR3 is TGTGCCAGCAGCTTAGGCGAACAGGGGGCCAACTATGGCTACACCTTC.